The rows below give T cell receptor beta chains drawn from one sample of a study of T-cell memory formation after mild COVID-19. TCRdb re-called the 5' RACE reads through MiXCR, storing one row per CDR3 protein. This table has about 470,000 distinct CDR3 sequences, roughly 25% appearing once. The sample consisted of PBMCs or a T cell subset sorted from them (not recorded which). The source is an adult woman who had mild COVID-19 (a few samples of this study predate the infection). Cell type and time point are not known. Both conserved end residues are part of each CDR3. Each record gives: J gene, V gene, clone size, D gene, CDR3 protein, CDR3 DNA. The D gene is left open where the match is weak. Not all rows give a size; the values are once, few, many and, for expanded clones, a class.

>TRBJ2-5|TRBV20-1|-|TRBD2
CSAPRTRQETQYF
TGCAGTGCTCCCCGGACTAGACAAGAGACCCAGTACTTC
>TRBJ2-5|TRBV20-1|few|TRBD1
CSAGAGGLETQYF
TGCAGTGCCGGGGCAGGGGGCTTGGAGACCCAGTACTTC
>TRBJ2-5|TRBV3-1|-|TRBD2
CASSRPSGSRETQYF
TGTGCCAGCAGCCGCCCGAGCGGGAGTCGAGAGACCCAGTACTTC
>TRBJ2-7|TRBV4-2|-|-
CASSQRDGYEQYF
TGTGCCAGCAGCCAGCGGGACGGCTACGAGCAGTACTTC
>TRBJ1-4|TRBV30|-|-
CAWSGGSSTNEKLFF
TGTGCCTGGAGTGGAGGCAGCTCAACTAATGAAAAACTGTTTTTT
>TRBJ2-5|TRBV7-2|-|-
CASSRVGTPSNLPETQYF
TGTGCCAGCAGCAGGGTCGGGACACCCTCCAATCTTCCAGAGACCCAGTACTTC
>TRBJ1-2|TRBV9|few|TRBD1
CASSVETGGNYGYTF
TGTGCCAGCAGCGTGGAGACAGGGGGAAACTATGGCTACACCTTC
>TRBJ2-2|TRBV3-1|few|-
CASSLGSPGELFF
TGTGCCAGCAGCCTGGGCTCCCCGGGGGAGCTGTTTTTT
>TRBJ2-7|TRBV5-6|few|-
CASSRTNEQYF
TGTGCCAGCAGCCGGACGAACGAGCAGTACTTC
>TRBJ2-1|TRBV4-3|-|-
CASSRKGPGPNYNEQFF
TGCGCCAGCAGCCGGAAGGGGCCGGGACCCAACTACAATGAGCAGTTCTTC
>TRBJ2-3|TRBV7-2|-|-
CASSFRGQGDTQYF
TGTGCCAGCAGCTTCCGGGGGCAAGGAGATACGCAGTATTTT
>TRBJ1-1|TRBV29-1|few|-
CSVGVGGLTEAFF
TGCAGCGTTGGAGTCGGGGGGCTGACTGAAGCTTTCTTT
>TRBJ2-2|TRBV9|few|-
CASSPPWGFGELFF
TGTGCCAGCAGCCCTCCCTGGGGGTTCGGGGAGCTGTTTTTT
>TRBJ2-3|TRBV5-1|-|TRBD2
CASKGISGGASDTQYF
TGCGCCAGCAAAGGGATTAGCGGGGGGGCTTCAGATACGCAGTATTTT
>TRBJ1-1|TRBV24-1|-|-
CAISFTEAFF
TGTGCCATCTCTTTCACTGAAGCTTTCTTT
>TRBJ2-7|TRBV5-1|-|-
CASSSGSGSTSYEQYF
TGCGCCAGCAGCTCGGGGAGTGGGTCGACCTCCTACGAGCAGTACTTC
>TRBJ2-7|TRBV6-5|few|-
CASSLSAGPTVQYF
TGTGCCAGCAGTTTAAGTGCAGGTCCTACGGTGCAGTACTTC
>TRBJ1-5|TRBV5-5|-|TRBD1
CASSPGGQGHQPQHF
TGTGCCAGCAGCCCGGGGGGACAGGGCCATCAGCCCCAGCATTTT
>TRBJ2-5|TRBV24-1|-|TRBD1
CATSHPGQGSETQYF
TGTGCCACCAGTCACCCGGGACAGGGTAGTGAGACCCAGTACTTC
>TRBJ1-5|TRBV6-2/TRBV6-3|-|-
CASRRGGNQPQHF
TGTGCCAGCAGGAGGGGAGGAAATCAGCCCCAGCATTTT
>TRBJ2-3|TRBV7-2|-|-
CASSLGRLRTDTQYF
TGTGCCAGCAGCTTAGGTCGCCTTCGAACAGATACGCAGTATTTT
>TRBJ2-7|TRBV28|few|TRBD2
CASRPPEGGGYEQYF
TGTGCCAGCAGACCCCCAGAGGGCGGGGGCTACGAGCAGTACTTC
>TRBJ1-6|TRBV4-3|-|-
CASSQESGGSPLHF
TGCGCCAGCAGCCAAGAGTCTGGGGGTTCACCCCTCCACTTT
>TRBJ2-1|TRBV12-3/TRBV12-4|-|-
CASGAGTSSYNEQFF
TGTGCCAGCGGAGCCGGGACGAGCTCCTACAATGAGCAGTTCTTC
>TRBJ2-1|TRBV20-1|few|-
CSAYDLNRVGGTYNEQFF
TGCAGTGCCTACGACCTAAACCGGGTCGGCGGGACCTACAATGAGCAGTTCTTC
>TRBJ2-1|TRBV10-3|-|TRBD2
CATAGLAGGSYNEQFF
TGTGCCACCGCTGGACTAGCGGGAGGCTCCTACAATGAGCAGTTCTTC
>TRBJ1-1|TRBV5-1|once|-
CASSLDLGEAFF
TGCGCCAGCAGCTTGGATTTGGGTGAAGCTTTCTTT
>TRBJ1-2|TRBV29-1|-|-
CSVVEASPYYGYTF
TGCAGCGTTGTCGAGGCCTCCCCCTACTATGGCTACACCTTC
>TRBJ1-1|TRBV7-9|few|-
CASSAIGPRSEAFF
TGTGCCAGCAGCGCCATCGGCCCTAGGAGTGAAGCTTTCTTT
>TRBJ2-7|TRBV29-1|few|-
CSVFLDSSSYEQYF
TGCAGCGTTTTCCTAGACTCAAGCTCCTACGAGCAGTACTTC
>TRBJ2-3|TRBV5-4|-|TRBD2
CATTAAGGITSTDTQYF
TGTGCCACCACGGCAGCGGGGGGGATCACTAGCACAGATACGCAGTATTTT